These 23 T cell receptor beta chains came from one sample sequenced in a study of blood T cells in healthy people across ages (dated by TCRdb to 2015 to 2017). Libraries were made using 5' RACE. TCRdb records Illumina HiSeq 2500 as the sequencer. The second PCR ran for roughly 7 to 12 cycles and used a J-beta primer mix along with a sample-barcoded 5' primer. TCRdb passed the public sequencing reads through fastp at Q25 and MiXCR, retaining productive beta sequences. Identical CDR3 proteins give one entry, which carries the most common genes and DNA. The sample contains fewer than 700,000 distinct CDR3 sequences, roughly 48% of them found a single time. In total, the top ten clones hold around 25% of the sample. Sequences were obtained from blood. These receptors all come from an elderly man in good health.

The gene calls are TRBV7-2 and TRBJ2-3; D might be TRBD1 (6 bases). The CDR3 is made up of 14 amino acids. Trimming pared 1 base from V and 6 bases from J, leaving 11 bases between. Germline-derived CDR1 and CDR2 are SGHTA and FQGNSA. CDR3 loop: CASSLVGGMDTQYF. As DNA, the CDR3 is TGTGCCAGCAGCTTAGTAGGGGGAATGGATACGCAGTATTTT.

This clonotype came up a few times. The genes are TRBV28 and TRBJ2-3; TRBD1 is a possible D gene (5 bases). Germline V CDR1 and CDR2: MDHEN, SYDVKM. There are 14 residues in the CDR3. Trimming took 5 bases from V and 4 from J, leaving 13 bases between them. The CDR3 DNA reads as TGTGCCAGCAGTCCCCAGGAAGGGGCAGATACGCAGTATTTT. It codes for CASSPQEGADTQYF.

This chain uses TRBV28 with TRBJ2-7; D tentatively fits TRBD1 or TRBD2 (5 bases each). Germline loops: CDR1 MDHEN, CDR2 SYDVKM. The CDR3 is 12 amino acids. The V and J ends lost 5 bases and 5 bases respectively, with 10 bases between them. The DNA for the CDR3 is TGTGCCAGCAGTGGGACCTTAGACGAGCAGTACTTC. Protein sequence: CASSGTLDEQYF.

J is TRBJ2-5 and V is TRBV28; 9 nucleotides line up with TRBD1. Germline-derived CDR1 and CDR2 are MDHEN and SYDVKM. The CDR3 length is 15 residues. V lost 5 bases and J lost 11; bases outside the gene matches: 15. CDR3: CASSPYRGQGRGQYF. CDR3 DNA sequence: TGTGCCAGCAGTCCCTACCGGGGACAGGGTCGAGGGCAGTACTTC.

CDR3 sequence (DNA): TGCGCCAGCAGCTTTCTGCAGGGCGGTGGCGAGCAGTACTTC. This encodes CASSFLQGGGEQYF. The genes are TRBV5-1 and TRBJ2-7; a possible D gene is TRBD1 (5 bases). Per germline, CDR1 SGHRS and CDR2 YFSETQ. The CDR3 totals 14 residues. Trimming took off 2 bases at V and 6 bases at J, with 15 bases between the two ends.

CDR3 sequence (DNA): TGTGCCACCAGTTACAGCAACATTCAGTACTTC. Translation gives CATSYSNIQYF. The chain recombines TRBV24-1 with TRBJ2-4; D remains ambiguous. The CDR3 sequence is 11 residues long. Per the germline V gene, CDR1 is KGHDR and CDR2 is SFDVKD. Trimming took 6 bases from V and 7 from J, leaving 6 bases between them.

This clonotype has only a few counts. The CDR3 region has the DNA TGCAGTGCTAGCCCCGAAAGCGGGAGGGCCCCACGCGAGCAGTACTTC. Encoded protein: CSASPESGRAPREQYF. The chain couples TRBV20-1 to TRBJ2-5, with TRBD2 identical over 10 bases. The J call is doubtful: the DNA matches TRBJ2-7 better. The CDR3 spans 16 residues. CDR1 and CDR2 from the germline V gene are DFQATT and SNEGSKA (reference sequence).

The chain joins TRBV20-1 to TRBJ2-5; D unclear. The CDR3 length is 11 residues. The V gene's germline CDR1 is DFQATT and CDR2 SNEGSKA (reference sequence). V was cut by 6 bases and J by 4 bases, with 9 bases left in between. This CDR3 reads CSANGRETQYF. Written as DNA, the CDR3 is TGCAGTGCCAACGGGCGAGAGACCCAGTACTTC.

J is TRBJ2-1 and V is TRBV29-1, with no clear D. From germline, CDR1 is SQVTM and CDR2 ANQGSEA. Trimming stripped 6 bases from V and 3 bases from J, with 12 bases between. CDR3 size: 13 residues. CDR3 nucleotide sequence: TGCAGCGTGGCTAGAGGCGGCTACAATGAGCAGTTCTTC. Residues: CSVARGGYNEQFF.

The V call is TRBV7-2, the J call TRBJ2-7; D is ambiguous. Trimming cost V 6 bases and J 5 bases, with 17 bases left between them. CDR1 is SGHTA and CDR2 is FQGNSA in the germline V gene. The length of the CDR3 is 14 residues. The CDR3 sequence is CASSIGEWADEQYF. CDR3 DNA sequence: TGTGCCAGCAGTATAGGAGAGTGGGCCGACGAGCAGTACTTC.

This clonotype was recorded many times. The chain carries TRBV6-6 and TRBJ2-4; D remains unclear. Trimming left V 2 bases short and J 0 bases short, with 8 bases between. This CDR3 has 15 residues. Germline V gene sequence: CDR1 MNHNY, CDR2 SVGAGI (reference sequence). The DNA of the CDR3 is TGTGCCAGCAGTTACGTCCTACTAGCCAAAAACATTCAGTACTTC. Protein product: CASSYVLLAKNIQYF.

This clonotype was counted between two and nine times. The V and J genes are TRBV20-1 and TRBJ2-7; 15 bases map to TRBD2. Germline V lookup: CDR1 DFQATT, CDR2 SNEGSKA (reference sequence). The ends lost 2 bases at V and 2 bases at J; junction bases unmatched: 4. The CDR3 runs 16 residues. The CDR3: CSARTGTSGGTYEQYF. For the CDR3, the DNA is TGCAGTGCTAGAACCGGGACTAGCGGGGGGACCTACGAGCAGTACTTC.

There are a few counts of this clonotype. This sequence joins TRBV7-2 and TRBJ2-3; maybe TRBD1 (5 bases). Germline assignment: CDR1 SGHTA and CDR2 FQGNSA. The CDR3 has 14 amino acids. V was trimmed by 5 bases and J by 0 bases, leaving 9 bases between them. The CDR3 here is CASSDSTSTDTQYF. The CDR3 DNA sequence: TGTGCCAGCAGCGACAGTACTAGCACAGATACGCAGTATTTT.

This clonotype was observed a few times. CDR3 region: CASSLYDGRDYEQYF. The CDR3, as DNA: TGTGCCAGCAGCTTATACGACGGGAGAGATTATGAGCAGTACTTC. This sequence joins TRBV7-2 and TRBJ2-7; D might be TRBD2 (6 bases). In germline, CDR1 is SGHTA, CDR2 FQGNSA. Trimming removed 2 bases from V and 7 bases from J, with 18 bases in between. The CDR3 covers 15 residues. The full variable domain, its missing parts supplied by reference TRBV7-2 and TRBJ2-7, is GAGVSQSPSNKVTEKGKDVELRCDPISGHTALYWYRQSLGQGLEFLIYFQGNSAPDKSGLPSDRFSAERTGGSVSTLTIQRTQQEDSAVYLCASSLYDGRDYEQYFGPGTRLTVT.

The chain employs TRBV5-6 and TRBJ1-1; no definite D call. The V gene's germline CDR1 is SGHDT and CDR2 YYEEEE. V gave up 4 bases and J gave up 4 bases, with 14 bases separating them. The CDR3 contains 14 residues. The CDR3 sequence: CASSVLGGSTEAFF. Here the CDR3 DNA reads TGTGCCAGCAGCGTCCTCGGAGGAAGCACTGAAGCTTTCTTT.

This chain joins TRBV10-1 and TRBJ2-1, with 10 bases lining up with TRBD2. V trimming: 5 bases; J trimming: 5 bases; junction bases outside the gene matches: 6. The CDR3 is made up of 15 amino acids. Germline V CDR1 and CDR2: WNHNN, SYGVQD (reference sequence). CDR3 in DNA: TGCGCCAGCAGTCTCCTAGCGGGGGAAAACAATGAGCAGTTCTTC. Encoded protein: CASSLLAGENNEQFF.

This chain connects TRBV20-1 to TRBJ1-5; D possibly corresponds to TRBD1 (6 bases). Trimming shortened V by 2 bases and J by 4 bases, and 12 bases separated the two germline ends. Germline CDR1 DFQATT, CDR2 SNEGSKA (reference sequence). There are 14 residues in the CDR3. CDR3 coding DNA: TGCAGTGCTAGATCAGGGGACGGAAATCAGCCCCAGCATTTT. Translation gives CSARSGDGNQPQHF.

This clonotype was recorded only once. The CDR3 sequence: CASFSLSSTANYGYTF. CDR3 coding DNA: TGTGCCAGCTTCTCTTTAAGTTCGACAGCTAACTATGGCTACACCTTC. The J gene is TRBJ1-2, the V gene TRBV6-2 or TRBV6-3; D might be TRBD1 (5 bases). Trimming stripped 8 bases from V and 0 bases from J, with 19 bases between. The CDR3 has 16 amino acids. The V gene's germline CDR1 is MNHEY and CDR2 SVGEGT.

The chain joins TRBV4-1 to TRBJ1-2, with no clear D. Germline V gene sequence: CDR1 MGHRA, CDR2 YSYEKL. CDR3 length: 14 residues. V was shortened by 0 bases and J by 9 bases, with 14 bases between the two germline ends. Here the CDR3 reads CASSQEGSGRSYTF. The CDR3 DNA reads TGCGCCAGCAGCCAAGAGGGGTCTGGAAGGAGCTACACCTTC.

This chain uses TRBV20-1 with TRBJ2-6, with a weak D call TRBD1 (6 bases). The CDR3 covers 14 residues. Germline CDR1 reads DFQATT; CDR2 reads SNEGSKA (reference sequence). The ends were cut back, 6 bases at V and 2 bases at J, with 11 bases in the middle. The CDR3 bases are TGCAGTGCCGAGGGGGAGACTGGGGCCAACGTCCTGACTTTC. Translated, it gives CSAEGETGANVLTF.

This chain uses TRBV20-1 with TRBJ2-1, with D possibly being TRBD2 (6 bases). Trimming pared 0 bases from V and 4 bases from J, leaving 22 bases between. This CDR3 spans 18 amino acids. The V gene's germline CDR1 is DFQATT and CDR2 SNEGSKA (reference sequence). The CDR3 sequence is CSARDMAGPLVGYNEQFF. The CDR3 DNA reads as TGCAGTGCTAGAGATATGGCGGGACCCCTGGTAGGATACAATGAGCAGTTCTTC.

J is TRBJ2-1 and V is TRBV25-1; TRBD1 is a possible D gene (6 bases). The germline V and J ends were trimmed by 4 bases and 10 bases, with 26 bases remaining between them. This CDR3 region has 17 residues. Germline V lookup: CDR1 MGHDK, CDR2 SYGVNS. The CDR3 is CASSGLGGRDQRREQFF. DNA of the CDR3: TGTGCCAGCAGTGGCCTAGGGGGTCGGGACCAACGTCGGGAGCAGTTCTTC. The entire variable domain, with the rest obtained from reference TRBV25-1 and TRBJ2-1, is as follows: EADIYQTPRYLVIGTGKKITLECSQTMGHDKMYWYQQDPGMELHLIHYSYGVNSTEKGDLSSESTVSRIRTEHFPLTLESARPSHTSQYLCASSGLGGRDQRREQFFGPGTRLTVL.

The DNA for the CDR3 is TGCAGCGCTGATTGGGGTCTGAACACTGAAGCTTTCTTT. As protein: CSADWGLNTEAFF. The chain recombines TRBV29-1 with TRBJ1-1; D remains ambiguous. The CDR3 has 13 residues. Trimming took off 7 bases at V and 0 bases at J, with 12 bases between the two ends. Germline V lookup: CDR1 SQVTM, CDR2 ANQGSEA.